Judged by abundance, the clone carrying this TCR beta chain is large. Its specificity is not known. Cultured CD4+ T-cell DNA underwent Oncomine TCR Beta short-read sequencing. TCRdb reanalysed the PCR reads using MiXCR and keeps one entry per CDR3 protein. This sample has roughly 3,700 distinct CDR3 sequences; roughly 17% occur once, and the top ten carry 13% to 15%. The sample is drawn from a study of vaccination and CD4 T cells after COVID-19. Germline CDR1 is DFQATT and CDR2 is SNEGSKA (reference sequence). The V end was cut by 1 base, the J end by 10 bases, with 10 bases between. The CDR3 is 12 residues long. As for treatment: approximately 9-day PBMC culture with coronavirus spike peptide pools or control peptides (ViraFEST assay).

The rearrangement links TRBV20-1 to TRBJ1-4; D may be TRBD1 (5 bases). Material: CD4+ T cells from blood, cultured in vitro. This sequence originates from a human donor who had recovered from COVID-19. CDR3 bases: TGCAGTGCTAGAGGGGGCCCCGGAAAACTGTTTTTT. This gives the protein CSARGGPGKLFF.